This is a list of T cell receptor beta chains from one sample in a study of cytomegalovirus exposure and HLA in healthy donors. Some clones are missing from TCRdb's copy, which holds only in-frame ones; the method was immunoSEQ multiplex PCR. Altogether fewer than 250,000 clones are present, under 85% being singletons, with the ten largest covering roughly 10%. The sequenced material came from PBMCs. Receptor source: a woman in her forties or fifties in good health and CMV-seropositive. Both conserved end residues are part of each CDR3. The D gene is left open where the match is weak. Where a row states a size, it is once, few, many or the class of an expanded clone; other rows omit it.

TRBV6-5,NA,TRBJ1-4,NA,CASSSLDSYNEKLFF,TGTGCCAGCAGTTCCCTAGACAGCTATAATGAAAAGCTGTTTTTT
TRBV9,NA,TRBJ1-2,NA,CASSVGRGYGYTF,TGTGCCAGCAGCGTCGGGAGAGGCTATGGCTACACCTTC
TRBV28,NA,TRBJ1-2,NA,CASRLDQRVYGYTF,TGTGCCAGCAGATTAGATCAGCGCGTCTATGGCTACACCTTC
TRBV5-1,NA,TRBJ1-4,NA,CASSRDYRADEKLFF,TGCGCCAGCAGCCGAGATTACAGGGCGGATGAAAAACTGTTTTTT
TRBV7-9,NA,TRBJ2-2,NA,CASSFQGLLTGELFF,TGTGCCAGCAGCTTCCAGGGGCTACTCACCGGGGAGCTGTTTTTT
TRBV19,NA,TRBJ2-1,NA,CASSMFHENEQFF,TGTGCCAGTAGTATGTTTCATGAGAATGAGCAGTTCTTC
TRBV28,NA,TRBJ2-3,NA,CASSFRGPNTQYF,TGTGCCAGCAGTTTCCGTGGGCCAAATACGCAGTATTTT
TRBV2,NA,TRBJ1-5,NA,CASSVGGRLQPQHF,TGTGCCAGCAGTGTGGGGGGGCGGCTTCAGCCCCAGCATTTT
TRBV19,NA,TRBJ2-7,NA,CASSTGGQRMQYF,TGTGCCAGTAGTACCGGGGGTCAGCGGATGCAGTACTTC
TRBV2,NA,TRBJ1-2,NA,CARGGRASEGGYTF,TGTGCCAGGGGGGGAAGGGCTTCCGAGGGTGGCTACACCTTC
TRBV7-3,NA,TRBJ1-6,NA,CASSLEGGRVPLHF,TGTGCCAGCAGCTTAGAGGGCGGACGAGTACCCCTCCACTTT
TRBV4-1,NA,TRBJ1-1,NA,CASSQEVAARGNTEAFF,TGCGCCAGCAGCCAAGAAGTGGCGGCCAGGGGGAACACTGAAGCTTTCTTT
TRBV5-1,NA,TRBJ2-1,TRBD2,CASRGSGGAVTYNEQFF,TGCGCCAGCAGAGGGAGCGGGGGGGCCGTGACCTACAATGAGCAGTTCTTC
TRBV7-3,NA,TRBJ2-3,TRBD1,CASSVDRESTDTQYF,TGTGCCAGCAGCGTGGACAGGGAAAGTACAGATACGCAGTATTTT
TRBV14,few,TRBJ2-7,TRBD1,CASSQGRTGASYF,TGTGCCAGCAGCCAAGGAAGGACAGGGGCCTCGTACTTC
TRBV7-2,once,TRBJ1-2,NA,CASSLADIFTFDYGYTF,TGTGCCAGCAGCTTAGCCGACATTTTTACCTTCGACTATGGCTACACCTTC
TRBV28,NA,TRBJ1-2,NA,CASSKPPRLYGYTF,TGTGCCAGCAGCAAACCCCCGCGGCTCTATGGCTACACCTTC
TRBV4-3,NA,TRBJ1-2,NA,CASSGTEGGEGYTF,TGCGCCAGCAGCGGGACGGAGGGAGGTGAGGGCTACACCTTC
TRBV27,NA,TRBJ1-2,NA,CASSLSLTGSYTF,TGTGCCAGCAGTTTATCCCTTACGGGGAGCTACACCTTC
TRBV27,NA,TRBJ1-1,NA,CASSFGFGTEAFF,TGTGCCAGCAGTTTCGGGTTCGGCACTGAAGCTTTCTTT
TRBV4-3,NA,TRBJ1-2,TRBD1,CASSQDAVADRGGYTF,TGCGCCAGCAGCCAAGATGCGGTGGCGGACAGGGGGGGCTACACCTTC
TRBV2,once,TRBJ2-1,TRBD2,CASTGSGEYNEQFF,TGTGCCAGCACCGGGAGCGGGGAATACAATGAGCAGTTCTTC
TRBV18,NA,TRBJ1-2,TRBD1,CASSGDRGTGGYTF,TGTGCCAGCTCAGGAGACAGGGGGACTGGCGGCTACACCTTC
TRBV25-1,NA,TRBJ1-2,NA,CASSDGASNYGYTF,TGTGCCAGCAGTGACGGAGCTTCTAACTATGGCTACACCTTC
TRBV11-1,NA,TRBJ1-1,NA,CASSFGGSYTEAFF,TGTGCCAGCAGCTTCGGGGGTTCGTATACTGAAGCTTTCTTT
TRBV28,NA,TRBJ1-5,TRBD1,CASSLSWTGGGVLNSNQPQHF,TGTGCCAGCAGTTTATCCTGGACAGGGGGAGGCGTCCTTAATAGCAATCAGCCCCAGCATTTT
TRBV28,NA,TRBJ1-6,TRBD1,CASRKGQGGSPLHF,TGTGCCAGCAGAAAGGGACAGGGAGGTTCACCCCTCCACTTT
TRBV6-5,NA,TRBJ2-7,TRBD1,CASSWGQDAYEQYF,TGTGCCAGCAGCTGGGGACAGGATGCCTACGAGCAGTACTTC
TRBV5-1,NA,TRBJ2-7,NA,CASSLAVTESSYEQYF,TGCGCCAGCAGCTTGGCCGTCACCGAGAGCTCCTACGAGCAGTACTTC
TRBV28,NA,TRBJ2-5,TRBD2,CATLSLAGAVRTQYF,TGTGCCACCTTATCATTAGCGGGGGCGGTCCGGACCCAGTACTTC
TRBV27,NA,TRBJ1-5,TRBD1,CASSQTGQGAGQPQHF,TGTGCCAGCAGTCAAACCGGACAGGGGGCTGGTCAGCCCCAGCATTTT
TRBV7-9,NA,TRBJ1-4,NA,CASSLDGRGGEKLFF,TGTGCCAGCAGCTTAGATGGCAGGGGCGGCGAAAAACTGTTTTTT
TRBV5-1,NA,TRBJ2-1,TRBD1,CASSKQGGKNNEQFF,TGCGCCAGCAGCAAACAGGGGGGAAAAAACAATGAGCAGTTCTTC
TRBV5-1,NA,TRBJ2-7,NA,CASSLSPDTKNEQYF,TGCGCCAGCAGCTTGTCCCCGGACACCAAAAACGAGCAGTACTTC
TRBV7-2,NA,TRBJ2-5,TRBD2,CASSFSGVAETQYF,TGTGCCAGCAGCTTTAGCGGGGTCGCGGAGACCCAGTACTTC
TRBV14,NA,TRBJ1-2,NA,CASSQQAGNYGYTF,TGTGCCAGCAGCCAACAGGCAGGGAACTATGGCTACACCTTC
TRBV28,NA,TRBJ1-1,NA,CASSLPDIGTEAFF,TGTGCCAGCAGTTTGCCCGACATCGGCACTGAAGCTTTCTTT
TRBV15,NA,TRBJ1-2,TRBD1,CATSRNRDRGLLYGYTF,TGTGCCACCAGCAGAAATCGGGACAGGGGTTTGCTCTATGGCTACACCTTC
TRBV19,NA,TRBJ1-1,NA,CASSPAPGNTEAFF,TGTGCCAGTAGCCCCGCCCCGGGGAACACTGAAGCTTTCTTT
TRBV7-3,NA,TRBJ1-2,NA,CASSLSGGVYGYTF,TGTGCCAGCAGCTTATCGGGAGGGGTCTATGGCTACACCTTC
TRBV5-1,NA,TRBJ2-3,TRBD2,CASSLETLWGGGTQYF,TGCGCCAGCAGCTTGGAAACTCTATGGGGCGGGGGTACGCAGTATTTT